This TCR beta chain is drawn from a study of beta chain features in type 1 diabetes. What was sequenced were expressed TCRB transcripts, since all of the isolated RNA had been reverse transcribed. Repertoires were generated with immunoSEQ multiplex PCR, while TCRdb's copy carries only in-frame clones and drops some. The sample consists of hundreds of thousands of clones, about 14% of them appearing once. CDR3 length equals 12 residues. Looked up from germline, CDR1 is GTSNPN and CDR2 is SVGIG (reference sequence). V dropped 2 bases and J dropped 5 bases, with 9 bases sitting between them. Study conclusions and caveats: There was a moderate but significant shortening of TCRB CDR3s in all four CD4+ subsets of Type 1 diabetes patients. Sequencing of cDNA might inflate the share of cells that strongly express TCR.

Details on this clone: No antigen is known for it. At the DNA level, this CDR3 is encoded by other sequences in the same sample as well.

This clonotype was sampled from a man younger than 35 with type 1 diabetes. Sequencing was carried out using naive CD4+ T cells from blood. The chain couples TRBV30 to TRBJ1-1; perhaps TRBD1 as D (5 bases). In DNA, the CDR3 is TGTGCCTGGAGTCCCCAGGGAACTGAAGCTTTCTTT. It codes for CAWSPQGTEAFF.